These T cell receptor beta chains were read from a single sample in a study of cytomegalovirus exposure and HLA in healthy donors. Libraries were prepared by immunoSEQ multiplex PCR; TCRdb keeps only in-frame clonotypes and omits some of them. This table holds over 45,000 clones, 83% found once. The sample consisted of PBMCs. All receptors derive from a man aged 25 to 45 in good health and CMV-seronegative. The CDR3 runs from the conserved cysteine through the conserved F or W.

len: 13; j_gene: TRBJ1-1; v_gene: TRBV14; CDR3aa: CASSQDEESKAFF
len: 13; j_gene: TRBJ2-7; v_gene: TRBV2; CDR3aa: CASREGLRAEQYF
len: 20; j_gene: TRBJ2-5; v_gene: TRBV2; CDR3aa: CASSGVGRLAGNLFQETQYF
len: 15; j_gene: TRBJ2-6; v_gene: TRBV2; CDR3aa: CASSEVDSGANVLTF
len: 13; j_gene: TRBJ1-5; v_gene: TRBV7-8; CDR3aa: CASSWGGNQPQHF
len: 14; j_gene: TRBJ1-4; v_gene: TRBV7-9; CDR3aa: CASSPRGSSEKLFF
len: 15; j_gene: TRBJ2-7; v_gene: TRBV4-3; CDR3aa: CASSLGQGAIYEQYF
len: 18; j_gene: TRBJ2-1; v_gene: TRBV19; CDR3aa: CASADGGLAGGGYNEQFF
len: 13; j_gene: TRBJ2-7; v_gene: TRBV11-2; CDR3aa: CASGTHRDHEQYF
len: 14; j_gene: TRBJ1-1; v_gene: TRBV5-5; CDR3aa: CASSPGQAITEAFF
len: 14; j_gene: TRBJ2-7; v_gene: TRBV5-8; CDR3aa: CASSLRQGLYEQYF
len: 14; j_gene: TRBJ2-7; v_gene: TRBV4-1; CDR3aa: CASSQALSVYEQYF
len: 15; j_gene: TRBJ1-2; v_gene: TRBV7-9; CDR3aa: CASSTPRASHYGYTF
len: 14; j_gene: TRBJ2-2; v_gene: TRBV7-2; CDR3aa: CASSLEGAAGELFF
len: 13; j_gene: TRBJ1-2; v_gene: TRBV2; CDR3aa: CASSETGQGGYTF
len: 15; j_gene: TRBJ2-7; v_gene: TRBV7-2; CDR3aa: CASSLVDRGAYEQYF
len: 15; j_gene: TRBJ2-1; v_gene: TRBV5-1; CDR3aa: CASSLEGVIYNEQFF
len: 15; j_gene: TRBJ2-5; v_gene: TRBV13; CDR3aa: CASSLRGPRRETQYF
len: 15; j_gene: TRBJ2-3; v_gene: TRBV6-6; CDR3aa: CASSFGTGAADTQYF
len: 15; j_gene: TRBJ1-1; v_gene: TRBV18; CDR3aa: CASSPRPGEGTEAFF
len: 13; j_gene: TRBJ1-1; v_gene: TRBV30; CDR3aa: CAWRRGPGTEAFF
len: 15; j_gene: TRBJ2-7; v_gene: TRBV19; CDR3aa: CASSMELAGAYEQYF